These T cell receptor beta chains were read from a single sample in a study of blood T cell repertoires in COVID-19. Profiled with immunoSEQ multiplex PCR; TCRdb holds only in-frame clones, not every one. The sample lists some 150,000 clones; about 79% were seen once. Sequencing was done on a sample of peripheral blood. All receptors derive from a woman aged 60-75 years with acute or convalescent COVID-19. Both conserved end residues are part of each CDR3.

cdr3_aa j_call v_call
CASSERGPGFGNTIYF TRBJ1-3 TRBV2
CASSWTGAGNTEAFF TRBJ1-1 TRBV5-1
CASSLSLGHSSYFYGYTF TRBJ1-2 TRBV5-1
CSASSGGEQFF TRBJ2-1 TRBV20-1
CASSKQDTEAFF TRBJ1-1 TRBV7-9
CASSPRATGELFF TRBJ2-2 TRBV14
CASSQTGERNQPQHF TRBJ1-5 TRBV6-5
CASSLSGTGNTHTF TRBJ1-2 TRBV5-6
CASSPGTGVIGEQYF TRBJ2-7 TRBV14
CASSPGSHQGQPQHF TRBJ1-5 TRBV3-1/TRBV3-2
CASSWRLVDEQFF TRBJ2-1 TRBV7-2
CASSPVGDRVGNEQFF TRBJ2-1 TRBV27
CASKGTGDNSPLHF TRBJ1-6 TRBV2
CASNKTPGGNQPQHF TRBJ1-5 TRBV19
CASSPLGRTSGEAGELFF TRBJ2-2 TRBV7-3
CASSPRTTNTGELFF TRBJ2-2 TRBV5-1
CASSQVFAGGPGETQYF TRBJ2-5 TRBV3-1/TRBV3-2
CASSSGTGTVTSYGYTF TRBJ1-2 TRBV18
CASRTSGNSPLHF TRBJ1-6 TRBV12-3/TRBV12-4
CASSQGARGEAFF TRBJ1-1 TRBV3-1/TRBV3-2
CASSLYSSSGNTIYF TRBJ1-3 TRBV5-4
CASSLRQGNTEAFF TRBJ1-1 TRBV19
CASSLNAEAFF TRBJ1-1 TRBV11-2
CASSTSGGWNSPLHF TRBJ1-6 TRBV10-1
CASSRRWDRDTDTQYF TRBJ2-3 TRBV5-5
CASNRQGNDGYTF TRBJ1-2 TRBV6-4
CASSLALPGSYEQYF TRBJ2-7 TRBV5-1
CASSRGTQYF TRBJ2-5 TRBV11-2
CSVPGQGGYEQYF TRBJ2-7 TRBV29-1
CATGTDDNSPLHF TRBJ1-6 TRBV6-5
CSVAPTPGEQFF TRBJ2-1 TRBV29-1
CASSLTTGGFTEAFF TRBJ1-1 TRBV28